The clone carrying this TCR beta chain was detected only once. The CDR3 totals 15 residues. Germline CDR1 is KGHSH and CDR2 is LQKENI. V dropped 2 bases and J dropped 7; count of bases not matched to a gene: 6. Assay used: immunoSEQ multiplex PCR; TCRdb lists only in-frame clones, some missing. This repertoire shows 150,000 to 200,000 clones, 92% found once; its top ten account for around 0.98%. The sample originates from a study of T cell responses to AZD1222 COVID-19 vaccine. The rearrangement links TRBV18 to TRBJ2-1, with 9 positions matching TRBD2. The material was peripheral blood, obtained 28 days after the second AZD1222 dose. This clonotype was sampled from an adult who received the AZD1222 COVID-19 vaccine. The CDR3 sequence: CASSPEGGGANEQFF. In DNA, the CDR3 is TGTGCCAGCTCACCAGAAGGCGGGGGGGCAAATGAGCAGTTCTTC.